A selection of T cell receptor beta chains follows, all from one sample in a study of blood T cell repertoires in COVID-19. Libraries were prepared by immunoSEQ multiplex PCR; TCRdb keeps only in-frame clonotypes and omits some of them. The sample lists about 400,000 clones; around 89% were seen once. The sequenced material came from peripheral blood. The receptors were gathered from a man between 40 and 49 years old with acute or convalescent COVID-19. CDR3s include the opening cysteine and the closing phenylalanine or tryptophan. A D gene is named only where the DNA matches it firmly. Expanded clones are given a class, and other clones once, few, many or no size at all.

d_gene: TRBD2
j_gene: TRBJ2-2
abundance: NA
v_gene: TRBV29-1
CDR3nt: TGCAGCGTTGAGTCTAGCGGGAGAAAATCACCCGGGGAGCTGTTTTTT
CDR3aa: CSVESSGRKSPGELFF

d_gene: TRBD1
j_gene: TRBJ2-1
abundance: NA
v_gene: TRBV7-7
CDR3nt: TGTGCTAGCAGCCCCGGGACAGGACAAAACAATGAGCAGTTCTTC
CDR3aa: CASSPGTGQNNEQFF

d_gene: NA
j_gene: TRBJ2-7
abundance: NA
v_gene: TRBV28
CDR3nt: TGTGCCAGCAGTTTTACCAAAGTAGAGACATCAGCCTACGAGCAGTACTTC
CDR3aa: CASSFTKVETSAYEQYF

d_gene: NA
j_gene: TRBJ2-7
abundance: NA
v_gene: TRBV21-1
CDR3nt: TGTGCCAGCAGCAGACCCCCGGACAGGAACTACGAGCAGTACTTC
CDR3aa: CASSRPPDRNYEQYF

d_gene: NA
j_gene: TRBJ2-7
abundance: once
v_gene: TRBV29-1
CDR3nt: TGCAGCGTTGGGCAGACTTCCTACGAGCAGTACTTC
CDR3aa: CSVGQTSYEQYF

d_gene: NA
j_gene: TRBJ2-2
abundance: NA
v_gene: TRBV27
CDR3nt: TGTGCCAGCAGTTACTTCACCGGGGAGCTGTTTTTT
CDR3aa: CASSYFTGELFF

d_gene: NA
j_gene: TRBJ2-7
abundance: NA
v_gene: TRBV28
CDR3nt: TGTGCCAGTTTTCGTGGAGACCACGGGGGCGAGCAGTACTTC
CDR3aa: CASFRGDHGGEQYF

d_gene: NA
j_gene: TRBJ1-3
abundance: NA
v_gene: TRBV5-1
CDR3nt: TGCGCCAGCAGCTCGGGGGAAGGAAACACCATATATTTT
CDR3aa: CASSSGEGNTIYF

d_gene: TRBD2
j_gene: TRBJ2-5
abundance: NA
v_gene: TRBV19
CDR3nt: TGTGCCAGTAGTATACAGTGGAGCGGACTAGCGGGACTCCGGGAGACCCAGTACTTC
CDR3aa: CASSIQWSGLAGLRETQYF

d_gene: NA
j_gene: TRBJ2-1
abundance: once
v_gene: TRBV30
CDR3nt: TGTGCCTGGAGCCCCCGACTAGAGAAGTTCTTC
CDR3aa: CAWSPRLEKFF